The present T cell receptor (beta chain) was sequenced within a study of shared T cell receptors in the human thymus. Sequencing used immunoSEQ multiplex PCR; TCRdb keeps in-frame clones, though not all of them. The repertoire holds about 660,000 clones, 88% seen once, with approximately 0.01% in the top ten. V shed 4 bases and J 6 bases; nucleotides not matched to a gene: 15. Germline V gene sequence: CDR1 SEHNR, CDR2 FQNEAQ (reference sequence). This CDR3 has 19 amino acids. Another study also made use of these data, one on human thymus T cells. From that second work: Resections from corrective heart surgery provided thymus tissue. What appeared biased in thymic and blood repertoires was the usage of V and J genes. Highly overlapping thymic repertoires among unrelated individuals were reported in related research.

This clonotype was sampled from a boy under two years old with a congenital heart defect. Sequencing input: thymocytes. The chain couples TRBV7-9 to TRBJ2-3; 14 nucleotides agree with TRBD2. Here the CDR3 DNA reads TGTGCCAGCAGCTCGGGACTAGCGGGAGTGGGGCCGACGAGGGATACGCAGTATTTT. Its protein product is CASSSGLAGVGPTRDTQYF.